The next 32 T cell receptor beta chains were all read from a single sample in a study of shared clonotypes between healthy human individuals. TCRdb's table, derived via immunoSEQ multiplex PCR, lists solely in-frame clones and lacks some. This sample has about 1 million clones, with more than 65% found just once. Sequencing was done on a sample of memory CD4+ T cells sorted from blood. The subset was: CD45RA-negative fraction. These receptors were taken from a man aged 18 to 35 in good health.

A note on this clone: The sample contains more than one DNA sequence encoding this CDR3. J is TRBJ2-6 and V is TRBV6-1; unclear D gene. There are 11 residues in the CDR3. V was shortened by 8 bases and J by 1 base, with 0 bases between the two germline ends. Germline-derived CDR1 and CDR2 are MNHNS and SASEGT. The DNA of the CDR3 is TGTGCCAGCTCTGGGGCCAACGTCCTGACTTTC. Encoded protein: CASSGANVLTF.

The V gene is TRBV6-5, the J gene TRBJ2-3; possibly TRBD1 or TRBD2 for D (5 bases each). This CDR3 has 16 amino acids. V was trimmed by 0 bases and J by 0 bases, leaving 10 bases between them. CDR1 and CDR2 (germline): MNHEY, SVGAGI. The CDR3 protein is CASSYSRGGSTDTQYF. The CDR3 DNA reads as TGTGCCAGCAGTTACTCGAGGGGTGGAAGCACAGATACGCAGTATTTT.

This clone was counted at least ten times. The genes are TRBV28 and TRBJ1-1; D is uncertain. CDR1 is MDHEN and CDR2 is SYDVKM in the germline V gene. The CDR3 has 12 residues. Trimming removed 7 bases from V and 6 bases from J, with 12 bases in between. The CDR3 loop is CASMGSRSEAFF. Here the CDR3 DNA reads TGTGCCAGCATGGGGAGTCGGTCTGAAGCTTTCTTT.

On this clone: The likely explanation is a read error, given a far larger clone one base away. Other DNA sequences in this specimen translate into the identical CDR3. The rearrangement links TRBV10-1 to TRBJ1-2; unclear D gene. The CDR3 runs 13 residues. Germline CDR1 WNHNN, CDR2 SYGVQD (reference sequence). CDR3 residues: CASSSQRRGQLAF. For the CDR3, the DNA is TGCGCCAGCAGTTCCCAGAGAAGAGGCCAGCTGGCCTTC.

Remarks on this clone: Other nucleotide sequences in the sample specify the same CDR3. In DNA form, the CDR3 reads TGTGCCAGCAGCTTAAGCAGAGACAATGAGCAGTTCTTC. It translates to CASSLSRDNEQFF. The chain links TRBV7-3 to TRBJ2-1; no reliable D call. This CDR3 comprises 13 residues. CDR1 is SGHTA, CDR2 FQGTGA, per germline. The ends were cut back, 1 base at V and 5 bases at J, with 6 bases in the middle.

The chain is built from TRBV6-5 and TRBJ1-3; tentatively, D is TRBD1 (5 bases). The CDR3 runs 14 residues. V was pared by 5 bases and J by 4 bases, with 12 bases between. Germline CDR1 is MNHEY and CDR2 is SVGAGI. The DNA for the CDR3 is TGTGCCAGCAGTACGCAGGGAGGCGGAAACACCATATATTTT. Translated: CASSTQGGGNTIYF.

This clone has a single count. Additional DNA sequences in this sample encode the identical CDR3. Written as DNA, the CDR3 is TGTGCCAGCTCACCAGAGGGGGCTGCCTATGGCTACACCTTC. Its protein is CASSPEGAAYGYTF. The chain has TRBV18 and TRBJ1-2; 7 positions match TRBD1. CDR3 length: 14 amino acids. Trimming removed 2 bases from V and 4 bases from J; junction bases left unmatched: 4. Germline assignment: CDR1 KGHSH and CDR2 LQKENI.

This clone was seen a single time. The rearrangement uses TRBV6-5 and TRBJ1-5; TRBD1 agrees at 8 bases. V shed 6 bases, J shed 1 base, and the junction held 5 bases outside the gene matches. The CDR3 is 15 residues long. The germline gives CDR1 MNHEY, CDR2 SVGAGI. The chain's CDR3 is CASRAGGESNQPQHF. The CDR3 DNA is TGTGCCAGCAGGGCAGGGGGCGAGAGCAATCAGCCCCAGCATTTT.

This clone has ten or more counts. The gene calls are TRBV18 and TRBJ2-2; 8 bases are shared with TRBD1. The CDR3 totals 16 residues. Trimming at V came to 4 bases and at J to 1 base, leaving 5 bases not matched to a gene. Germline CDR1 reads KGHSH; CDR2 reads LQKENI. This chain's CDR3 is CASSLATGVNTGELFF. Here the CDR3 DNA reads TGTGCCAGCTCACTCGCGACAGGGGTGAACACCGGGGAGCTGTTTTTT.

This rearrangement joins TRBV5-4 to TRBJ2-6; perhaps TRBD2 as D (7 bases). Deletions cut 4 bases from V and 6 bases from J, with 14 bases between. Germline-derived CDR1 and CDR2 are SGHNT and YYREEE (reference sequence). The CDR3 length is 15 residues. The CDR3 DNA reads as TGTGCCAGCAGCCGCGGGGAGGGGGAGGCCAACGTCCTGACTTTC. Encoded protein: CASSRGEGEANVLTF. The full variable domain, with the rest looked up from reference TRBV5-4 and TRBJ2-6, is ETGVTQSPTHLIKTRGQQVTLRCSSQSGHNTVSWYQQALGQGPQFIFQYYREEENGRGNFPPRFSGLQFPNYSSELNVNALELDDSALYLCASSRGEGEANVLTFGAGSRLTVL.

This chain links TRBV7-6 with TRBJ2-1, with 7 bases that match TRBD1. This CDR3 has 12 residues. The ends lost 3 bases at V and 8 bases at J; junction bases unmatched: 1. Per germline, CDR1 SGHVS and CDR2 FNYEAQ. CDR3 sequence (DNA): TGTGCCAGCAGCTTCGACAGGGATGAGCAGTTCTTC. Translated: CASSFDRDEQFF.

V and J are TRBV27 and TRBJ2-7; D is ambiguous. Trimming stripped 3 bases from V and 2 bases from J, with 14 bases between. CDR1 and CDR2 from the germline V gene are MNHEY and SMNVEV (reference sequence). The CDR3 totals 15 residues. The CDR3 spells CASSFTARFPYEQYF. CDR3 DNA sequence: TGTGCCAGCAGTTTCACTGCCAGATTCCCCTACGAGCAGTACTTC.

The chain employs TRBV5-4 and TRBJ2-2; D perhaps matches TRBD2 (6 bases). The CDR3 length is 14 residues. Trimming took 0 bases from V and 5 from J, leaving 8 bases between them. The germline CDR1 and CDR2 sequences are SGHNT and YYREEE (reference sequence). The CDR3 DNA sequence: TGTGCCAGCAGCTTGGACAGCGGGACCGGGGAGCTGTTTTTT. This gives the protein CASSLDSGTGELFF. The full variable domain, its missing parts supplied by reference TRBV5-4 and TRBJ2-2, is ETGVTQSPTHLIKTRGQQVTLRCSSQSGHNTVSWYQQALGQGPQFIFQYYREEENGRGNFPPRFSGLQFPNYSSELNVNALELDDSALYLCASSLDSGTGELFFGEGSRLTVL.

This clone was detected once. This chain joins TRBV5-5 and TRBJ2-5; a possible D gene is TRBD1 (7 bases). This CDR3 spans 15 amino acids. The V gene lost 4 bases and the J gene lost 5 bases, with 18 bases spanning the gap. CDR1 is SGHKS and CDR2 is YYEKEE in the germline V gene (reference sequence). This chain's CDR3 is CASSPGDSLWETQYF. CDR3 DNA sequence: TGTGCCAGCAGCCCGGGGGACAGTCTCTGGGAGACCCAGTACTTC.

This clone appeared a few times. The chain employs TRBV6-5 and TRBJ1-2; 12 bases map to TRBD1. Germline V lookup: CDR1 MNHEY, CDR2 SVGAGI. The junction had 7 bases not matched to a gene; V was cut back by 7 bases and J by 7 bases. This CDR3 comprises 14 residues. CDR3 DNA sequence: TGTGCCAGCACAGGGACAGGGGGCGCGTTTGGCTACACCTTC. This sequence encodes CASTGTGGAFGYTF.

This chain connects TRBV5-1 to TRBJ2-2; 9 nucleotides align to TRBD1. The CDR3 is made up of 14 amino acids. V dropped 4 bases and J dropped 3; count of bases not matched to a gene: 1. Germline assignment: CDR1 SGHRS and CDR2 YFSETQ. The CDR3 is CASSRQGDTGELFF. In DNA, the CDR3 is TGCGCCAGCAGCCGACAGGGGGACACCGGGGAGCTGTTTTTT.

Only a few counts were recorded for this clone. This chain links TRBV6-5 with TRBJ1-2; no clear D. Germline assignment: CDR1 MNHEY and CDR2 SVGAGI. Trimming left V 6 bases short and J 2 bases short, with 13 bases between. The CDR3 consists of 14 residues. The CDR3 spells CASSPGPSNYGYTF. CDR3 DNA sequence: TGTGCCAGCAGCCCCGGGCCTTCCAACTATGGCTACACCTTC.

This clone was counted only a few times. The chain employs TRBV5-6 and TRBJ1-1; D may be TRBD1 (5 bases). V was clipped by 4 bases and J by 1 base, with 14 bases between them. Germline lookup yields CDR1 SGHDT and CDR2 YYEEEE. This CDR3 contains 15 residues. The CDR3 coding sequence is TGTGCCAGCAGCCCGCGGGGGTTGGGGAACACTGAAGCTTTCTTT. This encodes CASSPRGLGNTEAFF.

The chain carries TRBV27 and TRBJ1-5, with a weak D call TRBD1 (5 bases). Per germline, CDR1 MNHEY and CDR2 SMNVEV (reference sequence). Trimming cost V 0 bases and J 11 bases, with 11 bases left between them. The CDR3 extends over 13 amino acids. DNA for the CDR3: TGTGCCAGCAGTTTATCGGGGCAGTCCGCCCAGCATTTT. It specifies CASSLSGQSAQHF.

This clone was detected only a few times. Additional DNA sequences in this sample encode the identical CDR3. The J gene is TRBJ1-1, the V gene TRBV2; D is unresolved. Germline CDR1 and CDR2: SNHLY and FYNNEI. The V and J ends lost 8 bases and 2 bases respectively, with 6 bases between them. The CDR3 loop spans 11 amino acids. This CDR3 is CASQGNTEAFF. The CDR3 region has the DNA TGTGCCAGCCAAGGTAACACTGAAGCTTTCTTT.

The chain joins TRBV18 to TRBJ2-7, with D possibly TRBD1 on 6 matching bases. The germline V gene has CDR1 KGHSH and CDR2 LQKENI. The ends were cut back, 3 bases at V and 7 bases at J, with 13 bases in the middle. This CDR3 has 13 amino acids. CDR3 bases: TGTGCCAGCTCACCGGCAGGGGTTAGGGAGCAGTACTTC. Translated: CASSPAGVREQYF.

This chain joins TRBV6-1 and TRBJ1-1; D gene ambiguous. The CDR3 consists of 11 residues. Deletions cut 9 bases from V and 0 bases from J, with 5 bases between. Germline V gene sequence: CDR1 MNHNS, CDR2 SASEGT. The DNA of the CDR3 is TGTGCCAGTACAGTGAACACTGAAGCTTTCTTT. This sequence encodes CASTVNTEAFF.

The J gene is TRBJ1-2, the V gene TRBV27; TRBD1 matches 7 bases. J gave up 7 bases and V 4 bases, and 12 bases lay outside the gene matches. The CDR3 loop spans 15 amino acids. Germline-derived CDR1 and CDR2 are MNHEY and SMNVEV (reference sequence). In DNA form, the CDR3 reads TGTGCCAGCAGTTCCCCTGTTCGGGGACAGATTGGCTACACCTTC. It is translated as CASSSPVRGQIGYTF.

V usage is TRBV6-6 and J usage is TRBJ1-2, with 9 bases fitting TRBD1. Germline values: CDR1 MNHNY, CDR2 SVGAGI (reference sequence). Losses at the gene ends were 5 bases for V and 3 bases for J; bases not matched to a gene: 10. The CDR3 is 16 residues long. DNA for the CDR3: TGTGCCAGCAGTCGCCTTCCGGGACAGGGAGACTATGGCTACACCTTC. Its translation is CASSRLPGQGDYGYTF.

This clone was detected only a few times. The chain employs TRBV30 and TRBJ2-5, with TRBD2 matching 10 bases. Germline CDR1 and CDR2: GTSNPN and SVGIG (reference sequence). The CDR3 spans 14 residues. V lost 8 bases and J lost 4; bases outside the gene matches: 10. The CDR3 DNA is TGTGCCATATCTCTAGCGGGAGTTGGAGAGACCCAGTACTTC. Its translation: CAISLAGVGETQYF.

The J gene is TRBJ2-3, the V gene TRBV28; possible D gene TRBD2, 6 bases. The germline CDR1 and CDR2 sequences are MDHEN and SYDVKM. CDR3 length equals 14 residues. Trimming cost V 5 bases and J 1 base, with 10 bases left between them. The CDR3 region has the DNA TGTGCCAGCAGTGTCCCTAGCGGCACAGATACGCAGTATTTT. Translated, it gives CASSVPSGTDTQYF.

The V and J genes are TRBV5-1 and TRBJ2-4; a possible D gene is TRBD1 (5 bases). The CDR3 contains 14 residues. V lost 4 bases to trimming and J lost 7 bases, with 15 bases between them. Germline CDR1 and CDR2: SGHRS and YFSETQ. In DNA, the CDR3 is TGCGCCAGCAGCCCCGCCCAGGGTGTGAACATTCAGTACTTC. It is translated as CASSPAQGVNIQYF.

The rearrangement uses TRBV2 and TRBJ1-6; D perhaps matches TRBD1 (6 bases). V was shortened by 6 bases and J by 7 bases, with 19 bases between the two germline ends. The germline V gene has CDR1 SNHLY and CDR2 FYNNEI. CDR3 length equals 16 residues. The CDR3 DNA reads TGTGCCAGCAGCCAGGGGCTCCTTCCCCGAAATTCACCCCTCCACTTT. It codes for CASSQGLLPRNSPLHF.

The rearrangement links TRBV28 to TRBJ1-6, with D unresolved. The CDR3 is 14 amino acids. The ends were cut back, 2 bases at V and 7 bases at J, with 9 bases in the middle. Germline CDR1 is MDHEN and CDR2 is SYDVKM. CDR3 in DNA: TGTGCCAGCAGTTTAAATGGGTTGAATTCACCCCTCCACTTT. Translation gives CASSLNGLNSPLHF.

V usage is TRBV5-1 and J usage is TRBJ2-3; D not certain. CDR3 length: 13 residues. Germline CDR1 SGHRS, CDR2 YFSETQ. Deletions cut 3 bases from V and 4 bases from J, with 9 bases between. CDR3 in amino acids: CASSYVDPDTQYF. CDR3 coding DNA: TGCGCCAGCAGCTATGTCGACCCAGATACGCAGTATTTT.

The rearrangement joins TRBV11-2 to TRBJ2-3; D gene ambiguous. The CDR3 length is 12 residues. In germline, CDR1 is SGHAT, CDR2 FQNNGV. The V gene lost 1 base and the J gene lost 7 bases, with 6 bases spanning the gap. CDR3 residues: CASSLAWNTQYF. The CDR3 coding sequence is TGTGCCAGCAGCTTAGCGTGGAATACGCAGTATTTT. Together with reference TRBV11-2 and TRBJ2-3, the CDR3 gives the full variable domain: EAGVAQSPRYKIIEKRQSVAFWCNPISGHATLYWYQQILGQGPKLLIQFQNNGVVDDSQLPKDRFSAERLKGVDSTLKIQPAKLEDSAVYLCASSLAWNTQYFGPGTRLTVL.

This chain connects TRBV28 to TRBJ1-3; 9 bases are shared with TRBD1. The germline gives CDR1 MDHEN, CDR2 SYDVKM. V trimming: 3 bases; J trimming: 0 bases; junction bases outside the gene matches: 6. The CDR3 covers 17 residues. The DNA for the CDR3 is TGTGCCAGCAGTTTTTGGGGGACAGGGAGCTCTGGAAACACCATATATTTT. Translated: CASSFWGTGSSGNTIYF. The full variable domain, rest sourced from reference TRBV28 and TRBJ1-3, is DVKVTQSSRYLVKRTGEKVFLECVQDMDHENMFWYRQDPGLGLRLIYFSYDVKMKEKGDIPEGYSVSREKKERFSLILESASTNQTSMYLCASSFWGTGSSGNTIYFGEGSWLTVV.